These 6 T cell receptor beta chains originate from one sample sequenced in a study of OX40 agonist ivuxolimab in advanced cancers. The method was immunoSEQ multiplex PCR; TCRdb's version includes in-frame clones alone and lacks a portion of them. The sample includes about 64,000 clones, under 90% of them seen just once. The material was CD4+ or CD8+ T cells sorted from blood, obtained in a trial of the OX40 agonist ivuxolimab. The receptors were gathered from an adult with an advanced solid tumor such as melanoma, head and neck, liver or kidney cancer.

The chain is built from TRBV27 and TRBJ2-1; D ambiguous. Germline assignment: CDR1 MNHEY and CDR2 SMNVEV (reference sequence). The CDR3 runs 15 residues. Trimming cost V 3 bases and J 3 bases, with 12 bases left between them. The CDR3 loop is CASSFIPTDYNEQFF. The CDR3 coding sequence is TGTGCCAGCAGTTTTATACCTACGGACTACAATGAGCAGTTCTTC.

CDR3 sequence reads: CASSPTGAGNTIYF. In DNA form, the CDR3 reads TGTGCCAGTAGTCCCACAGGAGCTGGAAACACCATATATTTT. The J gene is TRBJ1-3, the V gene TRBV19, with TRBD1 as a possible D gene (5 bases). The germline CDR1 and CDR2 sequences are LNHDA and SQIVND (reference sequence). The CDR3 is made up of 14 amino acids. Trimming pared 5 bases from V and 2 bases from J, leaving 10 bases between.

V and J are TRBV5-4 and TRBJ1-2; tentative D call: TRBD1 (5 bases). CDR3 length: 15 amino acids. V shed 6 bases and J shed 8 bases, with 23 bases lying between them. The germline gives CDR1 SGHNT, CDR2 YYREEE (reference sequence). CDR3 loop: CASTWGELSLGGYTF. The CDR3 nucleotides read TGTGCCAGCACATGGGGGGAACTGAGCTTGGGCGGCTACACCTTC.

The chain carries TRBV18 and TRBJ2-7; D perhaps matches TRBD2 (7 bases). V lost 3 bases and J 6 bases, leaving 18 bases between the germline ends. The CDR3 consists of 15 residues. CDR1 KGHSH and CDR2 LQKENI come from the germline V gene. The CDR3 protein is CASSPVGGQGGEQYF. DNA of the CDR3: TGTGCCAGCTCACCCGTGGGGGGGCAGGGTGGCGAGCAGTACTTC.

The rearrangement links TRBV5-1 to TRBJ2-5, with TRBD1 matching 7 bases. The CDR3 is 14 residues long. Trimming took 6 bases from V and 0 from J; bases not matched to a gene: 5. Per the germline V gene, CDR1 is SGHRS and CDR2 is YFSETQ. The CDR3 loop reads CASTTDRNQETQYF. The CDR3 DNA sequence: TGCGCCAGCACCACGGACAGGAACCAAGAGACCCAGTACTTC.

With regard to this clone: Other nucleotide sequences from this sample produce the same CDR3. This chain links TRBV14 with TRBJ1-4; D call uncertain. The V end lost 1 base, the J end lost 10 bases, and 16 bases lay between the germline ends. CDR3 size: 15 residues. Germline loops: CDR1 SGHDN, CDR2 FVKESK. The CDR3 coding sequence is TGTGCCAGCAGCCAAGCGGTCTTCTCCCACGGAAAACTGTTTTTT. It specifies CASSQAVFSHGKLFF.